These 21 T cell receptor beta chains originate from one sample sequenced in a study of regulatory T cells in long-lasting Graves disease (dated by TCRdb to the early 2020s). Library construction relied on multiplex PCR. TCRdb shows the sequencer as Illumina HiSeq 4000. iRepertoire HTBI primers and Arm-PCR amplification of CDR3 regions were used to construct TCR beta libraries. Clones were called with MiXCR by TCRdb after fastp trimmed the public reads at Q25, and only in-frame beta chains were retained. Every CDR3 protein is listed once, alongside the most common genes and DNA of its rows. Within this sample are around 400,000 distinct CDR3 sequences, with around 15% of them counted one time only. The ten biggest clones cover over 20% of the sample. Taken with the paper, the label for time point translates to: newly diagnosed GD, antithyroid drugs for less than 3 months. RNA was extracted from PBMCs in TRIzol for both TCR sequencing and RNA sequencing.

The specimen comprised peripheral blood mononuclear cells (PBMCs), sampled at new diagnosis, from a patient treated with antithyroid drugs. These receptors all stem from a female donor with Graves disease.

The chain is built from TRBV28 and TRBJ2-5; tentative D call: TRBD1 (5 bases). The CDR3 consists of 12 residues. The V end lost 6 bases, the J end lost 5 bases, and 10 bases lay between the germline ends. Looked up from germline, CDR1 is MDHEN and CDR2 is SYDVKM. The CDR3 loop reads CASSRQLETQYF. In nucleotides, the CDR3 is TGTGCCAGCAGCCGACAGTTGGAGACCCAGTACTTC.

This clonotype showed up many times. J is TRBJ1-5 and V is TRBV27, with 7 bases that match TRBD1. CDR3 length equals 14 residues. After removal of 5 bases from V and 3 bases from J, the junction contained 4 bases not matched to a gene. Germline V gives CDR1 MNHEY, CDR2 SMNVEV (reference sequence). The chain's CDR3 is CASSRGTANQPQHF. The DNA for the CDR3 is TGTGCCAGCAGTCGGGGGACAGCCAATCAGCCCCAGCATTTT.

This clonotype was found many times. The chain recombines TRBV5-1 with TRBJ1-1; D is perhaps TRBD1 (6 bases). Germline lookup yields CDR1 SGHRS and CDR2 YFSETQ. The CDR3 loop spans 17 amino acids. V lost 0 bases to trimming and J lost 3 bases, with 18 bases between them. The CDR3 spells CASSLVGLDRFYTEAFF. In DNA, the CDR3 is TGCGCCAGCAGCTTGGTGGGGCTCGACAGGTTTTACACTGAAGCTTTCTTT. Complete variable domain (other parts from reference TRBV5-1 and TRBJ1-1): KAGVTQTPRYLIKTRGQQVTLSCSPISGHRSVSWYQQTPGQGLQFLFEYFSETQRNKGNFPGRFSGRQFSNSRSEMNVSTLELGDSALYLCASSLVGLDRFYTEAFFGQGTRLTVV.

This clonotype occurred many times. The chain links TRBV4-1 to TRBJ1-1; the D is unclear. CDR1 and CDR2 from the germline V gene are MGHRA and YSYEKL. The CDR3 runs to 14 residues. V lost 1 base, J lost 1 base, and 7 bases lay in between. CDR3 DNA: TGCGCCAGCAGCCAAGCCCCTGGGAACACTGAAGCTTTCTTT. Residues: CASSQAPGNTEAFF.

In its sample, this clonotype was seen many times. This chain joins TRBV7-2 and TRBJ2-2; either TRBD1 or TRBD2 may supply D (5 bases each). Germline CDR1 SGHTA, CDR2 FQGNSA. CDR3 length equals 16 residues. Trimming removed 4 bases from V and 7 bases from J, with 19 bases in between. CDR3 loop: CASSSYWGNGGGELFF. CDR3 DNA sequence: TGTGCCAGCAGCTCCTATTGGGGGAATGGTGGCGGGGAGCTGTTTTTT.

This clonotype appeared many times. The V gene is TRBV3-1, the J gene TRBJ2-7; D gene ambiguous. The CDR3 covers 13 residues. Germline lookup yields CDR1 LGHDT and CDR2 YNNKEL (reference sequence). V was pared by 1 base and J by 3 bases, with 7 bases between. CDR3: CASSQVTDYEQYF. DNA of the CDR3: TGTGCCAGCAGCCAAGTTACAGACTACGAGCAGTACTTC.

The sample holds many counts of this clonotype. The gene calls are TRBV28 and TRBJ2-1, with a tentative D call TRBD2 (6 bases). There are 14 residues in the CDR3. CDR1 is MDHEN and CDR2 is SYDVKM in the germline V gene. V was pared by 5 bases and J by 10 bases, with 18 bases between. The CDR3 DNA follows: TGTGCCAGCAGTATCACGGGACTTCCCACCGAGCAGTTCTTC. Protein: CASSITGLPTEQFF.

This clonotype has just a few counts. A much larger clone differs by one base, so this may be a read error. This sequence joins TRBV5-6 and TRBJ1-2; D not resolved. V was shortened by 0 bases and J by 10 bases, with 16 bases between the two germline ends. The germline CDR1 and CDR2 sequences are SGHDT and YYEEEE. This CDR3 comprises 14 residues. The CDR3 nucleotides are TGTGCCAGCAGCTTGGAAGCCACGCGAAGCTTCTACACCTTC. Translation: CASSLEATRSFYTF.

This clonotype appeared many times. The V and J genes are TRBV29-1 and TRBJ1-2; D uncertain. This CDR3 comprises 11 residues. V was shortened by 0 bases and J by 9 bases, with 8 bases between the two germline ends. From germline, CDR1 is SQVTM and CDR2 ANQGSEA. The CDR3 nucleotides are TGCAGCGTTGAAGAGGGTGGAAGCTACACCTTC. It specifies CSVEEGGSYTF. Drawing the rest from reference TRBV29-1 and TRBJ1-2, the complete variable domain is SAVISQKPSRDICQRGTSLTIQCQVDSQVTMMFWYRQQPGQSLTLIATANQGSEATYESGFVIDKFPISRPNLTFSTLTVSNMSPEDSSIYLCSVEEGGSYTFGSGTRLTVV.

The CDR3 is CASSPSAGGADTQYF. The CDR3 DNA sequence: TGTGCCAGCAGTCCCTCTGCGGGAGGCGCAGATACGCAGTATTTT. The genes are TRBV6-1 and TRBJ2-3, with 8 bases identical to TRBD2. The CDR3 consists of 15 residues. Looked up from germline, CDR1 is MNHNS and CDR2 is SASEGT. V dropped 5 bases and J dropped 4; count of bases not matched to a gene: 8.

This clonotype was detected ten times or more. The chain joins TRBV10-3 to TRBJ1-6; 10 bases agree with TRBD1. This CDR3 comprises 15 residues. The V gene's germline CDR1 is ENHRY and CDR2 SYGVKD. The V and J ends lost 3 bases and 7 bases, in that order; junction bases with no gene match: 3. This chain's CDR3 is CAISELTGGNSPLHF. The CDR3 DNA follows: TGTGCCATCAGTGAACTGACAGGGGGCAATTCACCCCTCCACTTT.

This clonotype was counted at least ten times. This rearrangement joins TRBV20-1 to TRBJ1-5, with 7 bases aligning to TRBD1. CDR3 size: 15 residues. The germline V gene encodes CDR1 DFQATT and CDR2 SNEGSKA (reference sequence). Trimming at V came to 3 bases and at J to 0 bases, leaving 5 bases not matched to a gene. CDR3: CSASQGDYSNQPQHF. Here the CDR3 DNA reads TGCAGTGCTAGTCAGGGGGATTATAGCAATCAGCCCCAGCATTTT.

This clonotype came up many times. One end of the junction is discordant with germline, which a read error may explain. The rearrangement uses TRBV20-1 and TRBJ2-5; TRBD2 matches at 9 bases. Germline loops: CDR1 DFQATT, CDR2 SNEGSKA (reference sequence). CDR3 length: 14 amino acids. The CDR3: CGASGTSRPETQYF. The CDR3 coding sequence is TGCGGTGCTAGCGGGACCAGCAGACCAGAGACCCAGTACTTC.

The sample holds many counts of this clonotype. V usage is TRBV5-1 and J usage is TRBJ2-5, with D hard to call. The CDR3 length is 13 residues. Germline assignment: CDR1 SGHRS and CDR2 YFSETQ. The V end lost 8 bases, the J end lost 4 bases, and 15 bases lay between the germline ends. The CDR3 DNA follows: TGCGCCAGTACGAAGGACGGCGGAGAGACCCAGTACTTC. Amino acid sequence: CASTKDGGETQYF.

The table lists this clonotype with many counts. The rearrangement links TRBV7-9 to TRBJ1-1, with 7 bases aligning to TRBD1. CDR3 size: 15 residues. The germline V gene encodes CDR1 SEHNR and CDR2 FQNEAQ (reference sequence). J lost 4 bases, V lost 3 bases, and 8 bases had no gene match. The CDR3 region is CASSLLQGTGTEAFF. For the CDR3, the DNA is TGTGCCAGCAGCTTGTTACAGGGGACGGGCACTGAAGCTTTCTTT.

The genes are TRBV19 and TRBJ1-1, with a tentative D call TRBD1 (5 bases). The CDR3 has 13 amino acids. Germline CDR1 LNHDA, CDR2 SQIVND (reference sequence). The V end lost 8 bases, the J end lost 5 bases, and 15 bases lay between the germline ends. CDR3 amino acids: CASLGGGWTEAFF. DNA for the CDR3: TGTGCCAGTTTGGGGGGAGGATGGACTGAAGCTTTCTTT. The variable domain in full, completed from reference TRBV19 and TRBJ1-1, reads DGGITQSPKYLFRKEGQNVTLSCEQNLNHDAMYWYRQDPGQGLRLIYYSQIVNDFQKGDIAEGYSVSREKKESFPLTVTSAQKNPTAFYLCASLGGGWTEAFFGQGTRLTVV.

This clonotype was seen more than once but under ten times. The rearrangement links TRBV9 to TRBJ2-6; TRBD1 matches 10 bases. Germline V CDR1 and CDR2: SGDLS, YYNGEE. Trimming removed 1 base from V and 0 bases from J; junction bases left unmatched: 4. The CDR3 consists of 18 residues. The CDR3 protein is CASSVKGTGDSGANVLTF. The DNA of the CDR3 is TGTGCCAGCAGCGTAAAGGGGACAGGGGACTCTGGGGCCAACGTCCTGACTTTC.

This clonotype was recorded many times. The CDR3 here is CASKGGAGVSTDTQYF. CDR3 coding DNA: TGCGCCAGCAAGGGGGGAGCGGGAGTAAGCACAGATACGCAGTATTTT. This rearrangement joins TRBV5-1 to TRBJ2-3; the match to TRBD2 covers 8 bases. This CDR3 contains 16 residues. V lost 6 bases and J lost 0; bases outside the gene matches: 9. The V gene's germline CDR1 is SGHRS and CDR2 YFSETQ. Using reference TRBV5-1 and TRBJ2-3 for the parts outside the CDR3, the full variable domain is KAGVTQTPRYLIKTRGQQVTLSCSPISGHRSVSWYQQTPGQGLQFLFEYFSETQRNKGNFPGRFSGRQFSNSRSEMNVSTLELGDSALYLCASKGGAGVSTDTQYFGPGTRLTVL.

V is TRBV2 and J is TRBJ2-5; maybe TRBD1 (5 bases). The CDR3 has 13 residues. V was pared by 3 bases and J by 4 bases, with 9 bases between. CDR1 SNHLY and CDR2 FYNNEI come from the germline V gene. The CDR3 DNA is TGTGCCAGCAGTGACGGAAGGGGAGAGACCCAGTACTTC. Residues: CASSDGRGETQYF.

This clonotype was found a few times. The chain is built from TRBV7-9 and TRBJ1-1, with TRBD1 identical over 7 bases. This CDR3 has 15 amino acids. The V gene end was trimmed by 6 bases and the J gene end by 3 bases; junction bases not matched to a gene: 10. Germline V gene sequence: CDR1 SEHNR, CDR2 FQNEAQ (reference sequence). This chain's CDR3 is CASRRLTGSDTEAFF. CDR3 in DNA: TGTGCCAGCAGGCGTTTGACAGGGAGTGACACTGAAGCTTTCTTT. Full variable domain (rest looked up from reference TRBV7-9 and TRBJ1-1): DTGVSQNPRHKITKRGQNVTFRCDPISEHNRLYWYRQTLGQGPEFLTYFQNEAQLEKSRLLSDRFSAERPKGSFSTLEIQRTEQGDSAMYLCASRRLTGSDTEAFFGQGTRLTVV.

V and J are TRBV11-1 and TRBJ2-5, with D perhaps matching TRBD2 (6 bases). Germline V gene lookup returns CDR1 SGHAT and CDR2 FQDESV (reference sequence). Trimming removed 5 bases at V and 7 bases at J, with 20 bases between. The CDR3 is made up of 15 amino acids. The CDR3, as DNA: TGTGCCAGCAGCACGGGACCAACATCGGAGGGGACCCAGTACTTC. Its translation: CASSTGPTSEGTQYF.